This entry features one TCR beta chain sequence. Its antigen is unknown. The CDR3 runs 9 residues. The entry originates in a study of T cell responses to AZD1222 COVID-19 vaccine. Using immunoSEQ multiplex PCR, the repertoire was profiled, and TCRdb retains in-frame clones only, with some absent. This table has just over 90,000 clones, 85% to 90% appearing once. Study results and caveats: Baseline serology detected seropositivity in only six AZD1222 recipients. Targets within unmutated variant regions were reportedly found for nearly half of spike-specific TCRs. Donors were largely white British and mainly female; clonal diversity was possibly underestimated.

The gene calls are TRBV21-1 and TRBJ2-7; the table calls TRBD2, which could not be checked here. TRBV21-1 is tagged as a pseudogene. The sequencing used peripheral blood, collected 28 days after the second AZD1222 dose. The TCR sequence derives from an adult who received the AZD1222 COVID-19 vaccine. The CDR3 coding sequence is TGTGCCACCACGGGAGGTATGTACTTC. Protein sequence: CATTGGMYF.